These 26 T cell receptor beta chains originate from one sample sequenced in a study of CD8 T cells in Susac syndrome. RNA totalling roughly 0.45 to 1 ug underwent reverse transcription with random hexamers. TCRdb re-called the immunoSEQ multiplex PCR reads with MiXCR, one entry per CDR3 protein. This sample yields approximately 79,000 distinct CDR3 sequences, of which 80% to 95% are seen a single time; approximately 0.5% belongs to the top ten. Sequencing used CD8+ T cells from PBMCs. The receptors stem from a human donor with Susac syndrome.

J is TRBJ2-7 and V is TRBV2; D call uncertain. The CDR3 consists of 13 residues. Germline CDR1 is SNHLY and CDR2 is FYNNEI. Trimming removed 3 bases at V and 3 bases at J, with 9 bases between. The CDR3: CASSEYEDYEQYF. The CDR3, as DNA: TGTGCCAGCAGTGAGTACGAGGACTACGAGCAGTACTTC.

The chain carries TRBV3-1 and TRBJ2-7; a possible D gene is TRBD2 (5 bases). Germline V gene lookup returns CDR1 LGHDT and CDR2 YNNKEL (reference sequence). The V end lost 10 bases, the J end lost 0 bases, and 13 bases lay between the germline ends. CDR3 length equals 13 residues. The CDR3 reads CATAIGDSYEQYF. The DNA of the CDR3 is TGTGCCACCGCCATCGGGGACTCCTACGAGCAGTACTTC.

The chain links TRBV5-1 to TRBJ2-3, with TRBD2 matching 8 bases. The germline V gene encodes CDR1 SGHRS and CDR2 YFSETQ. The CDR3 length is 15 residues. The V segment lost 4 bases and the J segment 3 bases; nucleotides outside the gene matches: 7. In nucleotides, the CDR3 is TGCGCCAGCAGCGCTGATAGCGGGGCTACAGATACGCAGTATTTT. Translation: CASSADSGATDTQYF.

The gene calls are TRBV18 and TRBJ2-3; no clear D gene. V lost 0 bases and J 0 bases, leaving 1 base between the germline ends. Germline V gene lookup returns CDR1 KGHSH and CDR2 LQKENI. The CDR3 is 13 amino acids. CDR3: CASSPPSTDTQYF. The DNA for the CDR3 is TGTGCCAGCTCACCACCTAGCACAGATACGCAGTATTTT.

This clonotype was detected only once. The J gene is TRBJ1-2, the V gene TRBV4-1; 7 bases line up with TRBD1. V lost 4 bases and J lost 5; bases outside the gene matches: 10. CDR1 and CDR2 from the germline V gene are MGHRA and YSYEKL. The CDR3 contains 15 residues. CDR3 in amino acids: CASSPRQGTLYGYTF. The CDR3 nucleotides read TGCGCCAGCAGCCCGCGACAGGGAACCCTTTATGGCTACACCTTC.

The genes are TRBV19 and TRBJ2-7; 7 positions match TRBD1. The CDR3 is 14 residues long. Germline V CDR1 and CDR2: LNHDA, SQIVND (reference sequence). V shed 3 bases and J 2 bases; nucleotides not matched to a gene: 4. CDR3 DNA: TGTGCCAGTAGTATGGGACAGACAACCTACGAGCAGTACTTC. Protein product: CASSMGQTTYEQYF.

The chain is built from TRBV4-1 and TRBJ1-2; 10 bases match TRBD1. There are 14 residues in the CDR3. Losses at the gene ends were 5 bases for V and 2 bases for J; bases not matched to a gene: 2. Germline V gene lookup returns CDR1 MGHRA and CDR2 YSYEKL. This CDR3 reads CASSAGQGNYGYTF. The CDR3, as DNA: TGCGCCAGCAGCGCGGGACAGGGGAACTATGGCTACACCTTC.

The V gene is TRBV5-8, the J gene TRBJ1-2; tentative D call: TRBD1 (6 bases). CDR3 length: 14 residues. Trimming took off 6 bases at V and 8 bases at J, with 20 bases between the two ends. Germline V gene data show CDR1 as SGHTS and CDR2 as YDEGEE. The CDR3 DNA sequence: TGTGCCAGCACCCAAGTAGGAACAGGGTTAGGCTACACCTTC. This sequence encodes CASTQVGTGLGYTF.

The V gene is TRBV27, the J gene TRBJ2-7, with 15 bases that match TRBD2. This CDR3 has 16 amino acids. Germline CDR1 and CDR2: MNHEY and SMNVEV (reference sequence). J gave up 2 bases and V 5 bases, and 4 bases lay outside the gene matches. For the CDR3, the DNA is TGTGCCAGCAGTGCCGGACTAGCGGGGGGGGCCTACGAGCAGTACTTC. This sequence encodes CASSAGLAGGAYEQYF.

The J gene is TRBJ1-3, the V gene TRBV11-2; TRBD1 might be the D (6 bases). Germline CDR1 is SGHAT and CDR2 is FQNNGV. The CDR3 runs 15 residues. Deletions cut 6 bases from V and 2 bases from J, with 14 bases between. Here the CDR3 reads CASSPQQGAGNTIYF. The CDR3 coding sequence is TGTGCCAGCAGTCCTCAACAGGGTGCTGGAAACACCATATATTTT.

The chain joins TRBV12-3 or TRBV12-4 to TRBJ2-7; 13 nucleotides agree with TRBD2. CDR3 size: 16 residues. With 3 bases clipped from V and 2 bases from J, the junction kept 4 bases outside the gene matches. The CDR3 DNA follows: TGTGCCAGCAGTTTTGAGGGACTAGCGGGAACCTACGAGCAGTACTTC. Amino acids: CASSFEGLAGTYEQYF.

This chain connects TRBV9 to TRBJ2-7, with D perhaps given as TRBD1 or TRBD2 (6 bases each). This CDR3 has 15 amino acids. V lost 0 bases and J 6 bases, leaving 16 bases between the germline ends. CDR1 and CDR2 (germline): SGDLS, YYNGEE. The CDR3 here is CASSVGGGQGTEQYF. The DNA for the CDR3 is TGTGCCAGCAGCGTAGGAGGGGGGCAGGGTACCGAGCAGTACTTC.

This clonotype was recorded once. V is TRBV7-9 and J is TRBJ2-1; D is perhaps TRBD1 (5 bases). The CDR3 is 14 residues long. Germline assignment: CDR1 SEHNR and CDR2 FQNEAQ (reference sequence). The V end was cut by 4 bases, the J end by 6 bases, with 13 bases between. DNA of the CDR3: TGTGCCAGCAGCTCTGTCGACAGCCCCAATGAGCAGTTCTTC. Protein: CASSSVDSPNEQFF.

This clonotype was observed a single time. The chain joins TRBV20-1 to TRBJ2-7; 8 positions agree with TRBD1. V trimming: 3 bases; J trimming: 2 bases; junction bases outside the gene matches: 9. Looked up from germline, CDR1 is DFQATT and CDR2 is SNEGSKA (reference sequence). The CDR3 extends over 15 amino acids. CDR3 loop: CSARERQGRTYEQYF. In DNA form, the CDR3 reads TGCAGTGCTAGGGAGAGACAGGGGAGAACCTACGAGCAGTACTTC.

The CDR3 region has the DNA TGTGCCAGCAGCCAAGTGGCTCAGGGCTTTTACCAAGAGACCCAGTACTTC. Its translation: CASSQVAQGFYQETQYF. The rearrangement links TRBV3-1 to TRBJ2-5, with D possibly being TRBD1 (5 bases). CDR3 length: 17 residues. Trimming took 1 base from V and 0 from J, leaving 15 bases between them. Germline V CDR1 and CDR2: LGHDT, YNNKEL (reference sequence).

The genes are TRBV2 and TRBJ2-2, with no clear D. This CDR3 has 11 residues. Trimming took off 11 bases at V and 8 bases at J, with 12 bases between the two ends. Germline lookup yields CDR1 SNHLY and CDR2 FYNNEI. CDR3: CAGKVEGELFF. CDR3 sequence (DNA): TGTGCCGGCAAGGTAGAAGGGGAGCTGTTTTTT.

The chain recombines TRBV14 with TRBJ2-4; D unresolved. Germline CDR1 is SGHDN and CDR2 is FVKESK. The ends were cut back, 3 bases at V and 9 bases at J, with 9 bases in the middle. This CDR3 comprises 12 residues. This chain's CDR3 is CASSQIRSIQYF. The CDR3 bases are TGTGCCAGCAGCCAGATCCGCTCCATTCAGTACTTC.

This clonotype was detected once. The CDR3 protein is CASSADTPYGNTIYF. DNA for the CDR3: TGTGCCAGCAGTGCGGACACCCCGTACGGAAACACCATATATTTT. The rearrangement joins TRBV6-5 to TRBJ1-3; weak D call: TRBD1 (5 bases). V was shortened by 5 bases and J by 4 bases, with 15 bases between the two germline ends. CDR1 is MNHEY and CDR2 is SVGAGI in the germline V gene. This CDR3 contains 15 residues.

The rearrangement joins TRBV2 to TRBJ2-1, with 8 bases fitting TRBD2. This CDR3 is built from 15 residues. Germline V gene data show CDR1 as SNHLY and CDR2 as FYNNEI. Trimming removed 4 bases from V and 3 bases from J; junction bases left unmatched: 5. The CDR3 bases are TGTGCCAGCAGTGGATGGACTAGCTTCTACAATGAGCAGTTCTTC. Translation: CASSGWTSFYNEQFF.

The CDR3, as DNA: TGTGCCAGCAGTTACGCGACAGGGGGGAACTACGAGCAGTACTTC. Encoded protein: CASSYATGGNYEQYF. The chain links TRBV6-5 to TRBJ2-7; 9 bases align to TRBD1. The V segment lost 2 bases and the J segment 3 bases; nucleotides outside the gene matches: 5. CDR3 length equals 15 residues. CDR1 is MNHEY and CDR2 is SVGAGI in the germline V gene.

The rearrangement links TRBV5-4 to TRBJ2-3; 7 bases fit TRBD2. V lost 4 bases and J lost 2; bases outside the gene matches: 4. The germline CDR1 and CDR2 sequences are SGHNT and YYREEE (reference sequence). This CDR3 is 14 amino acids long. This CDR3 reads CASSLGGITDTQYF. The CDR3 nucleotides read TGTGCCAGCAGCCTCGGGGGGATCACAGATACGCAGTATTTT.

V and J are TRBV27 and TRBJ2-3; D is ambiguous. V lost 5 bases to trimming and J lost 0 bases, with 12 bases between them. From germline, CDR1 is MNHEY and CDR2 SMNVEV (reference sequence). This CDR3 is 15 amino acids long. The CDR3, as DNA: TGTGCCAGCAGTCTCACTTATCCTAGCACAGATACGCAGTATTTT. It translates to CASSLTYPSTDTQYF.

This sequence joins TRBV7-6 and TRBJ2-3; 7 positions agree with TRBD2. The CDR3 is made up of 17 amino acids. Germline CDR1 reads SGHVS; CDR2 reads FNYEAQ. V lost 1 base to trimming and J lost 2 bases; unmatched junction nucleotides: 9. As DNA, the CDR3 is TGTGCCAGCAGCTTAGATGCTAGCGGAGGGTTCACAGATACGCAGTATTTT. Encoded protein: CASSLDASGGFTDTQYF. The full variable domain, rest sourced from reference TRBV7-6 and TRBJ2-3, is GAGVSQSPRYKVTKRGQDVALRCDPISGHVSLYWYRQALGQGPEFLTYFNYEAQQDKSGLPNDRFSAERPEGSISTLTIQRTEQRDSAMYRCASSLDASGGFTDTQYFGPGTRLTVL.

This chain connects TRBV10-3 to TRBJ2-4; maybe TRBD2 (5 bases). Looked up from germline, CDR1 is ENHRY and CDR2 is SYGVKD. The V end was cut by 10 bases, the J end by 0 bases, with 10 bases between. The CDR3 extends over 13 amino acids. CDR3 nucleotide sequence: TGTGCCACCGCCCGGGGAGCCAAAAACATTCAGTACTTC. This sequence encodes CATARGAKNIQYF.

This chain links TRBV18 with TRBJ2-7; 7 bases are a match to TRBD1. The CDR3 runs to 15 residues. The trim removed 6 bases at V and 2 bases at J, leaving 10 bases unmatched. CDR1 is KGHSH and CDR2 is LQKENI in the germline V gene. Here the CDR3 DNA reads TGTGCCAGCTCGCCTGGGACAGTTAGAACCTACGAGCAGTACTTC. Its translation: CASSPGTVRTYEQYF.

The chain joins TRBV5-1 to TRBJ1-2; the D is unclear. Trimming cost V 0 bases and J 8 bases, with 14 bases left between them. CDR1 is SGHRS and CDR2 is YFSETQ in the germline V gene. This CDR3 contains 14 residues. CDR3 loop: CASSLGGASRGYTF. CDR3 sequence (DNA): TGCGCCAGCAGCTTGGGGGGTGCCAGTAGGGGCTACACCTTC.